One sample yielded the 31 T cell receptor beta chains listed below, sequenced in a study of OX40 agonist ivuxolimab in advanced cancers. To prepare the library, the immunoSEQ multiplex PCR assay was applied. This immuneACCESS table, as held by TCRdb, lists in-frame sequences with V and J called but not all clones. Of the missing ones, under half trace to an unresolved V gene in checked studies; the others have no known cause. This sample gives 80,000 to 85,000 clones in total; just over 85% of them show up just once. Roughly 6% of the sample belongs to the ten largest clones. Source: CD4+ or CD8+ T cells sorted from blood, taken in a trial of the OX40 agonist ivuxolimab. The source of these receptors is an adult with an advanced solid tumor such as melanoma, head and neck, liver or kidney cancer.

CDR3 in DNA: TGTGCCAGCAGTGAAGTTGATGGAAACACCATATATTTT. Its protein is CASSEVDGNTIYF. The rearrangement links TRBV6-1 to TRBJ1-3, with no clear D. CDR3 length: 13 residues. Germline loops: CDR1 MNHNS, CDR2 SASEGT. The ends were cut back, 1 base at V and 3 bases at J, with 4 bases in the middle.

The V call is TRBV6-5, the J call TRBJ1-2; 8 bases are a match to TRBD1. CDR1 is MNHEY, CDR2 SVGAGI, per germline. The V segment lost 6 bases and the J segment 4 bases; nucleotides outside the gene matches: 7. The CDR3 totals 14 residues. The CDR3 reads CASSQRGQVYGYTF. The CDR3 DNA is TGTGCCAGCAGCCAAAGGGGACAGGTCTATGGCTACACCTTC.

The V gene is TRBV7-9, the J gene TRBJ1-2; D unresolved. This CDR3 comprises 13 residues. Germline V CDR1 and CDR2: SEHNR, FQNEAQ (reference sequence). V lost 5 bases to trimming and J lost 7 bases, with 14 bases between them. The CDR3 nucleotides are TGTGCCAGCAGCACGACCGCGAGGCTTGGCTACACCTTC. Amino acid sequence: CASSTTARLGYTF.

This clone was picked up one time. The sample carries other DNA sequences with the same CDR3. The chain has TRBV10-3 and TRBJ2-3, with 11 bases matching TRBD2. From germline, CDR1 is ENHRY and CDR2 SYGVKD. The CDR3 extends over 15 amino acids. The J segment lost 6 bases and the V segment lost 0 bases, leaving 2 bases of the junction unmatched. CDR3 protein: CAISESTSGTDTQYF. The CDR3 DNA is TGTGCCATCAGTGAGTCGACTAGCGGGACGGATACGCAGTATTTT.

The gene calls are TRBV29-1 and TRBJ2-5; possible D gene TRBD1, 6 bases. The closer fit of TRBJ2-7 to the DNA end suggests the J call may be wrong. Germline V lookup: CDR1 SQVTM, CDR2 ANQGSEA. The length of the CDR3 is 11 residues. The CDR3 DNA reads as TGCAGCGTAGGGACACCCCTCGAGCAGTACTTC. The encoded protein is CSVGTPLEQYF.

The chain uses TRBV7-8 and TRBJ2-7; 9 nucleotides agree with TRBD2. Per germline, CDR1 SGHVS and CDR2 FQNEAQ. J gave up 3 bases and V 4 bases, and 7 bases lay outside the gene matches. The CDR3 consists of 15 residues. The CDR3 loop is CASSSRTSVFYEQYF. Here the CDR3 DNA reads TGTGCCAGCAGCTCCCGGACTAGCGTTTTCTACGAGCAGTACTTC.

This chain uses TRBV2 with TRBJ1-1; the D is unclear. This CDR3 has 12 residues. In germline, CDR1 is SNHLY, CDR2 FYNNEI. V dropped 3 bases and J dropped 4 bases, with 6 bases sitting between them. The CDR3 protein is CASSDQTTEAFF. CDR3 sequence (DNA): TGTGCCAGCAGTGATCAGACCACTGAAGCTTTCTTT.

The chain combines TRBV5-4 with TRBJ2-3; D not certain. From germline, CDR1 is SGHNT and CDR2 YYREEE (reference sequence). The CDR3 is 13 amino acids. V lost 3 bases, J lost 6 bases, and 11 bases lay in between. DNA for the CDR3: TGTGCCAGCAGCTCGCCACGGGCGGATACGCAGTATTTT. The encoded protein is CASSSPRADTQYF.

The V gene is TRBV7-9, the J gene TRBJ2-2, with a weak D call TRBD1 (5 bases). This CDR3 is built from 15 residues. Germline V CDR1 and CDR2: SEHNR, FQNEAQ (reference sequence). The V end was cut by 4 bases, the J end by 6 bases, with 15 bases between. This CDR3 is CASSSRPAGPGELFF. The CDR3 DNA follows: TGTGCCAGCAGCTCTAGGCCGGCAGGGCCCGGGGAGCTGTTTTTT.

The chain couples TRBV9 to TRBJ2-2; 11 bases map to TRBD2. CDR1 and CDR2 (germline): SGDLS, YYNGEE. The length of the CDR3 is 16 residues. The junction had 9 bases not matched to a gene; V was cut back by 5 bases and J by 6 bases. The CDR3 protein is CASSLLGSGGAGELFF. CDR3 DNA sequence: TGTGCCAGCAGTCTCCTGGGTAGCGGGGGGGCCGGGGAGCTGTTTTTT.

This clone was seen a single time. The chain uses TRBV6-6 and TRBJ2-3; D gene uncertain. Trimming removed 2 bases from V and 3 bases from J, with 3 bases in between. The CDR3 length is 12 residues. Germline V gives CDR1 MNHNY, CDR2 SVGAGI (reference sequence). The CDR3 region is CASSYGTDTQYF. The CDR3, as DNA: TGTGCCAGCAGTTACGGGACAGATACGCAGTATTTT.

Concerning this clone: The same CDR3 arises from other DNA sequences in this sample as well. This chain connects TRBV18 to TRBJ2-5; D gene uncertain. The CDR3 runs to 11 residues. From germline, CDR1 is KGHSH and CDR2 LQKENI. Trimming left V 3 bases short and J 1 base short, with 0 bases between. The CDR3 is CASSPQETQYF. In DNA form, the CDR3 reads TGTGCCAGCTCACCCCAAGAGACCCAGTACTTC.

This chain links TRBV13 with TRBJ1-1, with a possible D match to TRBD1 (5 bases). V was trimmed by 6 bases and J by 8 bases, leaving 16 bases between them. The CDR3 has 13 residues. The germline CDR1 and CDR2 sequences are PRHDT and FYEKMQ (reference sequence). CDR3 DNA sequence: TGTGCCAGCAGTTGGGGACGGCGGAGGGAAGCTTTCTTT. Translating gives CASSWGRRREAFF.

The genes are TRBV5-1 and TRBJ1-4, with D maybe TRBD1 (6 bases). The V gene's germline CDR1 is SGHRS and CDR2 YFSETQ. CDR3 length: 16 residues. V lost 0 bases to trimming and J lost 5 bases, with 14 bases between them. CDR3 sequence: CASSLGRGRTNEKLFF. In DNA, the CDR3 is TGCGCCAGCAGCTTGGGTCGGGGGCGAACAAATGAAAAACTGTTTTTT.

CDR3 sequence: CASTHQGGYGYTF. In DNA, the CDR3 is TGTGCCAGCACCCACCAGGGGGGCTATGGCTACACCTTC. This rearrangement joins TRBV5-6 to TRBJ1-2, with TRBD1 identical over 7 bases. Germline V gene data show CDR1 as SGHDT and CDR2 as YYEEEE. The CDR3 runs 13 residues. The junction had 6 bases not matched to a gene; V was cut back by 6 bases and J by 4 bases.

This chain uses TRBV30 with TRBJ2-5; TRBD2 matches at 7 bases. The CDR3 sequence is 12 residues long. The V and J ends lost 8 bases and 6 bases, in that order; junction bases with no gene match: 9. The germline V gene has CDR1 GTSNPN and CDR2 SVGIG (reference sequence). CDR3 nucleotide sequence: TGTGCCGGTGGGAGGGCTGGGCAGACCCAGTACTTC. It is translated as CAGGRAGQTQYF.

The chain employs TRBV7-9 and TRBJ2-5; no firm D call. This CDR3 has 13 residues. The V gene's germline CDR1 is SEHNR and CDR2 FQNEAQ (reference sequence). Trimming cost V 1 base and J 1 base, with 4 bases left between them. The CDR3 DNA sequence: TGTGCCAGCAGCTTAGTGCTCCAAGAGACCCAGTACTTC. Translated, it gives CASSLVLQETQYF.

This chain connects TRBV2 to TRBJ2-3; D might be TRBD2 (6 bases). V lost 3 bases and J 11 bases, leaving 12 bases between the germline ends. Germline loops: CDR1 SNHLY, CDR2 FYNNEI. This CDR3 comprises 12 residues. CDR3 loop: CASSERLGRQYF. The CDR3 DNA follows: TGTGCCAGCAGTGAGAGACTAGGTCGGCAGTATTTT.

The chain links TRBV18 to TRBJ1-5, with 8 bases lining up with TRBD1. Looked up from germline, CDR1 is KGHSH and CDR2 is LQKENI. This CDR3 is built from 16 residues. Germline trimming cut 4 bases from V and 0 bases from J; bases unmatched to any gene: 5. CDR3 in DNA: TGTGCCAGCTCACGGCAGGGGGCGAATAGCAATCAGCCCCAGCATTTT. This translates into CASSRQGANSNQPQHF.

The count of this clone is one. This rearrangement joins TRBV7-8 to TRBJ1-1; D call uncertain. V was cut by 1 base and J by 6 bases, with 9 bases left in between. There are 13 residues in the CDR3. Germline CDR1 and CDR2: SGHVS and FQNEAQ. This CDR3 is CASSLVVEAEAFF. The DNA of the CDR3 is TGTGCCAGCAGCTTAGTTGTGGAGGCTGAAGCTTTCTTT.

In its sample, this clone was seen once. The chain joins TRBV7-3 to TRBJ2-3, with TRBD2 as a possible D gene (5 bases). From germline, CDR1 is SGHTA and CDR2 FQGTGA. This CDR3 is built from 13 residues. Trimming took 3 bases from V and 8 from J, leaving 12 bases between them. The CDR3 here is CASSFVEDGTQYF. CDR3 coding DNA: TGTGCCAGCAGCTTCGTGGAGGATGGTACGCAGTATTTT.

The rearrangement uses TRBV11-2 and TRBJ2-2, with 9 nucleotides matching TRBD1. The CDR3 totals 13 residues. Germline CDR1 and CDR2: SGHAT and FQNNGV. With V trimmed by 8 bases and J by 5 bases, 3 bases remained unmatched. The CDR3 spells CASGTGRTGELFF. As DNA, the CDR3 is TGTGCCAGCGGGACAGGGAGGACCGGGGAGCTGTTTTTT. The variable domain in full, with the rest retrieved from reference TRBV11-2 and TRBJ2-2, is EAGVAQSPRYKIIEKRQSVAFWCNPISGHATLYWYQQILGQGPKLLIQFQNNGVVDDSQLPKDRFSAERLKGVDSTLKIQPAKLEDSAVYLCASGTGRTGELFFGEGSRLTVL.

The chain links TRBV20-1 to TRBJ1-1; D is ambiguous. V was pared by 1 base and J by 13 bases, with 13 bases between. Germline CDR1 reads DFQATT; CDR2 reads SNEGSKA (reference sequence). CDR3 size: 11 residues. Written as DNA, the CDR3 is TGCAGTGCTAGAGTGGGAACTAAGTGTTTCTTT. As protein: CSARVGTKCFF.

This clone showed up just a few times. V gene TRBV5-4 combines with J gene TRBJ2-7; 9 nucleotides align to TRBD1. The CDR3 consists of 15 residues. The germline gives CDR1 SGHNT, CDR2 YYREEE (reference sequence). The V and J ends lost 2 bases and 1 base, in that order; junction bases with no gene match: 4. The DNA for the CDR3 is TGTGCCAGCAGCTTCCGGGACAGGGCGTCCTACGAGCAGTACTTC. It specifies CASSFRDRASYEQYF.

This chain links TRBV5-4 with TRBJ2-1, with TRBD1 matching 7 bases. V lost 0 bases to trimming and J lost 7 bases; unmatched junction nucleotides: 7. The germline gives CDR1 SGHNT, CDR2 YYREEE (reference sequence). The CDR3 consists of 15 residues. Here the CDR3 DNA reads TGTGCCAGCAGCTTGGGGGGGACAGTAGTGAATGAGCAGTTCTTC. Protein: CASSLGGTVVNEQFF.

The sample holds one count of this clone. This rearrangement joins TRBV27 to TRBJ1-2, with 7 nucleotides matching TRBD1. V lost 0 bases and J lost 0; bases outside the gene matches: 7. This CDR3 is built from 17 residues. Germline V lookup: CDR1 MNHEY, CDR2 SMNVEV (reference sequence). The CDR3: CASSLSRTGGSNYGYTF. CDR3 sequence (DNA): TGTGCCAGCAGTTTATCGAGGACAGGAGGCTCTAACTATGGCTACACCTTC.

This chain joins TRBV5-1 and TRBJ2-7, with TRBD2 as a possible D gene (5 bases). Between the trimmed V and J ends, which lost 4 bases and 0 bases, there was a span of 14 bases. This CDR3 region has 15 residues. Looked up from germline, CDR1 is SGHRS and CDR2 is YFSETQ. The CDR3 spells CASSRYGGSSYEQYF. In nucleotides, the CDR3 is TGCGCCAGCAGCCGGTACGGTGGGAGCTCCTACGAGCAGTACTTC.

The chain carries TRBV5-1 and TRBJ2-3; 9 bases line up with TRBD2. The V gene's germline CDR1 is SGHRS and CDR2 YFSETQ. The ends lost 5 bases at V and 2 bases at J; junction bases unmatched: 6. This CDR3 region has 15 residues. The CDR3 is CASRDTSGFTDTQYF. The DNA for the CDR3 is TGCGCCAGCAGGGACACTAGCGGGTTCACAGATACGCAGTATTTT.

The J gene is TRBJ2-2, the V gene TRBV6-1; D might be TRBD1 (6 bases). V was pared by 7 bases and J by 5 bases, with 11 bases between. The germline V gene has CDR1 MNHNS and CDR2 SASEGT. This CDR3 is built from 13 residues. The CDR3 sequence is CASKTGLTGELFF. The CDR3, as DNA: TGTGCCAGCAAAACAGGGTTGACCGGGGAGCTGTTTTTT.

This sequence joins TRBV6-1 and TRBJ1-2; D perhaps matches TRBD1 (5 bases). The CDR3 is 11 amino acids. From germline, CDR1 is MNHNS and CDR2 SASEGT. Between the trimmed V and J ends, which lost 2 bases and 13 bases, there was a span of 11 bases. The CDR3 is CASSEQGICTF. CDR3 DNA: TGTGCCAGCAGTGAACAGGGTATCTGCACCTTC.

The V call is TRBV15, the J call TRBJ1-2, with TRBD1 matching 7 bases. The CDR3 sequence is 13 residues long. Trimming took 6 bases from V and 7 from J; bases not matched to a gene: 8. In germline, CDR1 is LNHNV, CDR2 YYDKDF (reference sequence). The CDR3 DNA follows: TGTGCCACCAGAAGGGGGCCGGAAGGTGGCTACACCTTC. It specifies CATRRGPEGGYTF.